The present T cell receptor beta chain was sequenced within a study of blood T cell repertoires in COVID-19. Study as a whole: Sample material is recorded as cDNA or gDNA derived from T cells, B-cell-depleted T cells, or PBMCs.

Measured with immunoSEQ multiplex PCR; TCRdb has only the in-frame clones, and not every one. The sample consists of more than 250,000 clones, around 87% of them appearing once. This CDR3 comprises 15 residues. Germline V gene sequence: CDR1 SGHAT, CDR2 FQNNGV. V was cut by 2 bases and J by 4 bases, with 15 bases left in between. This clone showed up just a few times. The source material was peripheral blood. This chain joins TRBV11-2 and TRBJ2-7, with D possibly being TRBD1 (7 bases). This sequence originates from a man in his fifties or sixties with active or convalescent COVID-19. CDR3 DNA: TGTGCCAGCAGCTTATCGGGTCAGGGGGGTTACGAGCAGTACTTC. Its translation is CASSLSGQGGYEQYF. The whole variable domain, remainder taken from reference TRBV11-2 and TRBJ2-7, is EAGVAQSPRYKIIEKRQSVAFWCNPISGHATLYWYQQILGQGPKLLIQFQNNGVVDDSQLPKDRFSAERLKGVDSTLKIQPAKLEDSAVYLCASSLSGQGGYEQYFGPGTRLTVT.